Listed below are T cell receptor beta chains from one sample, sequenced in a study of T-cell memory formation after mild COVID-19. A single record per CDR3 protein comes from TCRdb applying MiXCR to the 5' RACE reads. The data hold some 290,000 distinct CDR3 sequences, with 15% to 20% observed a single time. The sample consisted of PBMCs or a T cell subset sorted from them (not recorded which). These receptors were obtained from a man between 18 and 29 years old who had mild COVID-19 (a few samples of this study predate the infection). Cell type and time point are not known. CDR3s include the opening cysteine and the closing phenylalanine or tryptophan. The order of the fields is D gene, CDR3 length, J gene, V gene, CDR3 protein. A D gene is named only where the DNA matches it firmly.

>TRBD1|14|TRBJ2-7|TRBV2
CASRLGQLSYEQYF
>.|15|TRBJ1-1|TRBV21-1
CASSKSGRRNTEAFF
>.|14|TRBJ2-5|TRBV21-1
CASSNRGVQETQYF
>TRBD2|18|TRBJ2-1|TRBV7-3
CASSLELAGGPGYNEQFF
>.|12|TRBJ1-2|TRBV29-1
CSAESWTEGYTF
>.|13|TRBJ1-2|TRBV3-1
CASSGQREYGYTF
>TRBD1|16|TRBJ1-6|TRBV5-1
CASSQGTGMNNSPLHF
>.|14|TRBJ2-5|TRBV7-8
CASSLVPDSQTQYF
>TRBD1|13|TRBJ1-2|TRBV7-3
CASSTGGASGYTF
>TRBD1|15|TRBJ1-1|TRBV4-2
CASSHPQGATAEAFF
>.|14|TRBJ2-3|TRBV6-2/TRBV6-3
CASSYWARSDTQYF
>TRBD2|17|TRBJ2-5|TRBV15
CATSGSTSGVLGETQYF
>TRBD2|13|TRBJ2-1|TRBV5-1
CASRGLAYNEQFF
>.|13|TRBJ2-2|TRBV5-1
CASSFSASGELFF
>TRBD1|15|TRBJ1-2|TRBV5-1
CASSLGDRAHYGYTF
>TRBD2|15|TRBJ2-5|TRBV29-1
CSVEDRERGVETQYF
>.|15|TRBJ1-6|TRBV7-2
CASSLVRGVSSPLHF
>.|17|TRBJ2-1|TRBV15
CATSRDYYGGLANEQFF
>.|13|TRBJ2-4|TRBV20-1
CSARYLAKNIQYF
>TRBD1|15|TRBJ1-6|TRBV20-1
CSAGPGQGEYSPLHF
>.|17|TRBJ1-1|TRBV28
CASSSPPGRGRGTEAFF
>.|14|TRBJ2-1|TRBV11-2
CASSVTLRGNEQFF
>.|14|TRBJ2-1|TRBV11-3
CASSSRTAGGEQFF
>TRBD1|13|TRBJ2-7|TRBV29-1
CSARGQPSYEQYF
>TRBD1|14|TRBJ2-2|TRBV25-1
CASSGTGDTGELFF
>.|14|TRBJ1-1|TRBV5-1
CASSPLQVNTEAFF
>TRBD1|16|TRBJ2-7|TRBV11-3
CASSSMDREMPYEQYF
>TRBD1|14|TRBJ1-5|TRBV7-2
CASSPNRGGQPQHF
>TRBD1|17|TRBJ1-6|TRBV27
CASRSRRGSGADSPLHF
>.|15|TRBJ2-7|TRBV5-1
CASSLSRVFIYEQYF
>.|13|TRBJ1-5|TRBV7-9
CDSSGTLNQPQHF
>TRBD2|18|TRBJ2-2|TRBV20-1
CSARDSRLAGVNTGELFF
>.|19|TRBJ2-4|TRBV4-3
CASSQDRWGQGIAKNIQYF
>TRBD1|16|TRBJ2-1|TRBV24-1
CATSDPRTGSYNEQFF
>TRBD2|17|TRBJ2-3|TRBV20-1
CSARSIPGLRGADTQYF
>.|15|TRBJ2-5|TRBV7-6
CASSYSTGNYETQYF
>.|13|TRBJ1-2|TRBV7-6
CASSLQGGSGYTF
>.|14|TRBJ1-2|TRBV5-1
CASSPTASNYGYTF
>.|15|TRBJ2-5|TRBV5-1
CASSLASGAEETQYF
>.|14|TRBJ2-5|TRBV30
CAWSRVILGETQYF
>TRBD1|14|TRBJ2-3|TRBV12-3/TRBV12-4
CASTSTGTTDTQYF
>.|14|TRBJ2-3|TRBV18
CASSELVTRDTQYF
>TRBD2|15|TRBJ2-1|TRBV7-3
CASSLRTSAGGEQFF
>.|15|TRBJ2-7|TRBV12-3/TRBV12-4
CASSPPARPDYEQYF
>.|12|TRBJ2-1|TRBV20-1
CSARGGPYEQFF
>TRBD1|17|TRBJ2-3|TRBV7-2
CASSFASTGSSTDTQYF
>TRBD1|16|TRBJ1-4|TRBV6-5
CASSYSGQGTNEKLFF
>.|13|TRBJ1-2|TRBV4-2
CASSPAASYGYTF
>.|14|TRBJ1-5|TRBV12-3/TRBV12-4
CASSSRVVGQPQHF